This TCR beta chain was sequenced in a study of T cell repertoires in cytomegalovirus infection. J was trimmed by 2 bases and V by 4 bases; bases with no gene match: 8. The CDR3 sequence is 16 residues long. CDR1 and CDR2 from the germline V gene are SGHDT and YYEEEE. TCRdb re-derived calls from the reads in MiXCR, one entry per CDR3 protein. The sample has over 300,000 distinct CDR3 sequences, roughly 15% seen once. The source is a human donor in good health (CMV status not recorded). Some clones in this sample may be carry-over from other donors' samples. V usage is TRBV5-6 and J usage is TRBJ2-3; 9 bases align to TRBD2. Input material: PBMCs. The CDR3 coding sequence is TGTGCCAGCAGCCCAACCGAGCGGGGGGCCACAGATACGCAGTATTTT. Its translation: CASSPTERGATDTQYF.